The 17 T cell receptor beta chains listed next were all sequenced from one sample in a study of OX40 agonist ivuxolimab in advanced cancers. The table came from immunoSEQ multiplex PCR; TCRdb's copy has only in-frame clones and leaves some out. The sample lists some 70,000 clones, about nine tenths seen once, with 8% to 10% in the top ten. This sample comprised CD4+ or CD8+ T cells sorted from blood, obtained in a trial of the OX40 agonist ivuxolimab. These TCRs come from an adult with an advanced solid tumor such as melanoma, head and neck, liver or kidney cancer.

The CDR3 DNA reads TGTGCCAGTAGTACTAGGGGACAGCCTTCTAATTCACCCCTCCACTTT. It specifies CASSTRGQPSNSPLHF. This chain uses TRBV19 with TRBJ1-6; 7 bases match TRBD1. Germline values: CDR1 LNHDA, CDR2 SQIVND (reference sequence). This CDR3 is built from 16 residues. The J segment lost 6 bases and the V segment lost 4 bases, leaving 9 bases of the junction unmatched.

The table lists this clone with a count of one. V and J are TRBV7-2 and TRBJ2-7; tentatively, D is TRBD1 (6 bases). Trimming stripped 1 base from V and 2 bases from J, with 12 bases between. The CDR3 has 15 residues. Germline loops: CDR1 SGHTA, CDR2 FQGNSA. As DNA, the CDR3 is TGTGCCAGCAGCTTAGGTACAGGGTCAGCCTACGAGCAGTACTTC. The encoded protein is CASSLGTGSAYEQYF.

The gene calls are TRBV7-2 and TRBJ1-5; D may be TRBD1 (6 bases). Germline loops: CDR1 SGHTA, CDR2 FQGNSA. The V end was cut by 1 base, the J end by 0 bases, with 13 bases between. The CDR3 spans 17 residues. CDR3 in DNA: TGTGCCAGCAGCTTAGTTGGGACAAGGATTAGCAATCAGCCCCAGCATTTT. It specifies CASSLVGTRISNQPQHF.

Here the CDR3 reads CASSEGVSYNEQFF. The CDR3 coding sequence is TGTGCCAGCAGCGAGGGGGTTTCCTACAATGAGCAGTTCTTC. V is TRBV6-4 and J is TRBJ2-1; possibly TRBD1 for D (6 bases). Trimming pared 6 bases from V and 1 base from J, leaving 10 bases between. There are 14 residues in the CDR3. Looked up from germline, CDR1 is MRHNA and CDR2 is SNTAGT.

This sequence joins TRBV2 and TRBJ1-2; D ambiguous. The CDR3 length is 17 residues. In germline, CDR1 is SNHLY, CDR2 FYNNEI. V dropped 6 bases and J dropped 3 bases, with 23 bases sitting between them. CDR3 bases: TGTGCCAGCAGCCAAACCCTAGGCCAGGCGGTTGACTATGGCTACACCTTC. It translates to CASSQTLGQAVDYGYTF.

This clone was seen only once. CDR3 sequence reads: CASSVERGFNEKLFF. The CDR3, as DNA: TGTGCCAGCAGTGTGGAGCGGGGGTTTAATGAAAAACTGTTTTTT. The rearrangement uses TRBV6-1 and TRBJ1-4; D is perhaps TRBD1 (5 bases). The length of the CDR3 is 15 residues. Between the trimmed V and J ends, which lost 4 bases and 4 bases, there was a span of 13 bases. Germline V gene sequence: CDR1 MNHNS, CDR2 SASEGT.

The gene calls are TRBV5-1 and TRBJ1-3; 7 nucleotides match TRBD1. The germline V gene has CDR1 SGHRS and CDR2 YFSETQ. The CDR3 covers 16 residues. V lost 4 bases, J lost 0 bases, and 7 bases stayed unmatched. CDR3 DNA: TGCGCCAGCAGCGAACAGGGGCTAAGCTCTGGAAACACCATATATTTT. It is translated as CASSEQGLSSGNTIYF.

The chain has TRBV9 and TRBJ1-3; D remains unclear. The CDR3 contains 15 residues. Between the trimmed V and J ends, which lost 0 bases and 2 bases, there was a span of 9 bases. Germline V lookup: CDR1 SGDLS, CDR2 YYNGEE. CDR3 amino acids: CASSVGPEAGNTIYF. CDR3 sequence (DNA): TGTGCCAGCAGCGTAGGCCCCGAAGCTGGAAACACCATATATTTT.

CDR3 residues: CASRTVGGRSYEQYF. In DNA form, the CDR3 reads TGTGCCAGCAGAACAGTAGGGGGCCGGTCCTACGAGCAGTACTTC. This chain links TRBV6-5 with TRBJ2-7; 7 nucleotides align to TRBD1. Germline CDR1 is MNHEY and CDR2 is SVGAGI. The ends lost 6 bases at V and 1 base at J; junction bases unmatched: 9. The CDR3 length is 15 residues.

In the case of this clone: Other DNA sequences in this specimen translate into the identical CDR3. The chain combines TRBV4-3 with TRBJ2-1, with TRBD2 matching over 7 bases. This CDR3 region has 15 residues. Trimming removed 3 bases from V and 0 bases from J; junction bases left unmatched: 2. Germline V gene data show CDR1 as LGHNA and CDR2 as YSLEER. DNA for the CDR3: TGCGCCAGCAGCCAGGGGGGGAGCTCCTACAATGAGCAGTTCTTC. Its protein is CASSQGGSSYNEQFF.

The chain couples TRBV5-1 to TRBJ1-3; 8 bases are shared with TRBD1. Germline CDR1 and CDR2: SGHRS and YFSETQ. The CDR3 has 18 residues. The junction had 12 bases not matched to a gene; V was cut back by 4 bases and J by 0 bases. CDR3 DNA: TGCGCCAGCAGCAGACCACAGGGGGATTCCTCCTCTGGAAACACCATATATTTT. It codes for CASSRPQGDSSSGNTIYF.

This clone has only one observation. DNA for the CDR3: TGTGCCAGCACCTACGGGGCCTACGAGCAGTACTTC. It codes for CASTYGAYEQYF. The chain couples TRBV28 to TRBJ2-7, with TRBD2 as a possible D gene (5 bases). From germline, CDR1 is MDHEN and CDR2 SYDVKM. V was clipped by 7 bases and J by 2 bases, with 9 bases between them. This CDR3 has 12 residues.

The table lists this clone with a few counts. The chain joins TRBV5-1 to TRBJ1-5; the D gene is possibly TRBD1 (5 bases). This CDR3 has 14 amino acids. Germline loops: CDR1 SGHRS, CDR2 YFSETQ. The germline V and J ends were trimmed by 4 bases and 10 bases, with 18 bases remaining between them. In DNA, the CDR3 is TGCGCCAGCAGCCCAGGGCCTAACGGGGGACCCCAGCATTTT. It yields the protein CASSPGPNGGPQHF.

About this clone: The junction departs from the called germline gene at one end, perhaps through a read error. This chain links TRBV7-7 with TRBJ2-1; TRBD2 aligns across 12 bases. The CDR3 is 16 residues long. The germline gives CDR1 SSHAT, CDR2 FNYEAQ (reference sequence). CDR3 residues: CASSTLAGGPANEQFF. CDR3 DNA sequence: TGTGCTAGCAGCACACTAGCGGGGGGCCCGGCGAATGAGCAGTTCTTC.

V is TRBV11-3 and J is TRBJ2-5; 7 bases match TRBD1. CDR1 and CDR2 from the germline V gene are SGHNT and YENEEA. J lost 3 bases, V lost 1 base, and 5 bases had no gene match. CDR3 length: 15 residues. The CDR3 reads CASSLVWTGEETQYF. The CDR3 DNA follows: TGTGCCAGCAGCTTAGTCTGGACAGGTGAAGAGACCCAGTACTTC.

Concerning this clone itself: This CDR3 is also generated by other DNA sequences in the sample. The chain uses TRBV4-2 and TRBJ1-6, with a possible D match to TRBD1 (6 bases). The CDR3 consists of 15 residues. With 0 bases removed from V and 7 bases from J, the gap between germline ends came to 10 bases. Germline V CDR1 and CDR2: LGHNA, YNFKEQ. The CDR3: CASSQERQGNSPLHF. CDR3 bases: TGTGCCAGCAGCCAAGAACGGCAGGGGAATTCACCCCTCCACTTT.

This rearrangement joins TRBV10-3 to TRBJ1-1; D gene unclear. Germline CDR1 is ENHRY and CDR2 is SYGVKD. The ends were cut back, 3 bases at V and 3 bases at J, with 11 bases in the middle. The CDR3 spans 14 residues. The CDR3 loop is CAISDKGVDTEAFF. In DNA, the CDR3 is TGTGCCATCAGTGATAAGGGCGTGGACACTGAAGCTTTCTTT.